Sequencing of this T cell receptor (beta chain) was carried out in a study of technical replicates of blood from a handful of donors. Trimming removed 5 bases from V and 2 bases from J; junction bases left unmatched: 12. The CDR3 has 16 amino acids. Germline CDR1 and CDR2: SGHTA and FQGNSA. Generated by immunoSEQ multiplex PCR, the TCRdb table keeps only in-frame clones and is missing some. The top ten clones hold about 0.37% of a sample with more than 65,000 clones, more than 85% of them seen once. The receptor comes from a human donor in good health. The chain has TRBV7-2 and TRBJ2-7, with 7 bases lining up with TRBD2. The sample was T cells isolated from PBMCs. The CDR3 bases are TGTGCCAGCAGCCCATCCGGGGGAGGGGTGACCTACGAGCAGTACTTC. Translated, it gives CASSPSGGGVTYEQYF.